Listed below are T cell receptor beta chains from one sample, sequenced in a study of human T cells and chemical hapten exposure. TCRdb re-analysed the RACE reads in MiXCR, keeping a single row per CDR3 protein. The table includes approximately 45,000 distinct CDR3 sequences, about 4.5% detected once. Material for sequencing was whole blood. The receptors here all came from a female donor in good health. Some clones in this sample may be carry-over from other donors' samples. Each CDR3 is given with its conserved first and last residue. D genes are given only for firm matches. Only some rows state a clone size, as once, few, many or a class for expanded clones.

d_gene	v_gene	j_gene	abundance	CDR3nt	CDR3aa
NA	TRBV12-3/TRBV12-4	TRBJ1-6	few	TGTGCCAGCAGTTCGGCTAGCTCCTATAATTCACCCCTCAACTTT	CASSSASSYNSPLNF
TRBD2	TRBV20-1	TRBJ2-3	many	TGCAGTGCTAGAGCGGGGGGGCAATTAGATACGCAGTATTTT	CSARAGGQLDTQYF
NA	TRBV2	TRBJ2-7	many	TGTGCCAGCACCGTCCCGGACAGCTACGAGCAGTACTTC	CASTVPDSYEQYF
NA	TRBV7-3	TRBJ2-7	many	TGTGCCAGCAGCTTATCGGGGGCCGCCTCCTACGAGCAGTACTTC	CASSLSGAASYEQYF
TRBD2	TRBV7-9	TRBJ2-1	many	TGTGCCAGCAGCTCGACTAGCCCCTCCTACAATGAGCAGTTCTTC	CASSSTSPSYNEQFF
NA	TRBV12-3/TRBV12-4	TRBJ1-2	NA	TGTGCCAGCAGTTTGAGTATCAGGGTTGACTATGGCTACACCTTC	CASSLSIRVDYGYTF
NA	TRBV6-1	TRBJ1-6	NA	TGTGCCAGCAGTGAAGGTATAACAGTCGCCACGACCCTCCACTTT	CASSEGITVATTLHF
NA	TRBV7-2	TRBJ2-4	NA	TGTGCCAGCAGCCCCCCGCCGTCTCTAGCCAAAAACATTCAGTACTTC	CASSPPPSLAKNIQYF
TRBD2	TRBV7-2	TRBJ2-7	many	TGTGCCAGCAGCTCGCCTGGGGCGGGGGGCCCCCGGGAGCAGTACTTC	CASSSPGAGGPREQYF
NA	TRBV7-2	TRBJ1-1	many	TGTGCCAGCAGCTTAGTCGGGACAAGAGCTACTTTCTTT	CASSLVGTRATFF
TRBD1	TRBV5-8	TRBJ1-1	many	TGTGCCAGCAGTTCCGGGACAGGGGATTTCAACACTGAAGCTTTCTTT	CASSSGTGDFNTEAFF
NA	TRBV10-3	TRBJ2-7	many	TGTGCCATCAGTGAGTCGACAGAAGACTACGAGCAGTACTTC	CAISESTEDYEQYF
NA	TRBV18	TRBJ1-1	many	TGTGCCAGCTTCCGGGCCAAGAACACTGAAGCTTTCTTT	CASFRAKNTEAFF
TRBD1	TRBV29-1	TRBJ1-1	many	TGCAGCGTTGAAGAGACAGGGGTGTCGAACACTGAAGCTTTCTTT	CSVEETGVSNTEAFF
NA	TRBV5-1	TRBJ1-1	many	TGCGCCAGCATGCGGGGGGACATGAACACTGAAGCTTTCTTT	CASMRGDMNTEAFF
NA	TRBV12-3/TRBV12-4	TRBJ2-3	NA	TGTGCCAGCAGTCCCAACGCGGAGCATACGCAGTATTTT	CASSPNAEHTQYF